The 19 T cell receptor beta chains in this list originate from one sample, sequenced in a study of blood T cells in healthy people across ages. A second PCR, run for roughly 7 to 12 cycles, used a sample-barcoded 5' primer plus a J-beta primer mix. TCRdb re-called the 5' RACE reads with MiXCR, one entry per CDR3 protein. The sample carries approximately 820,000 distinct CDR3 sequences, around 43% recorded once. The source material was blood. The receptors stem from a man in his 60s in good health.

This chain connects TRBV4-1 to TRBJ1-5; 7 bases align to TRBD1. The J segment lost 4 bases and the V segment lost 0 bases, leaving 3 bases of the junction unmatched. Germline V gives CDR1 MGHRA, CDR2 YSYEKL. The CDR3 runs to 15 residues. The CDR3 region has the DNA TGCGCCAGCAGCCAAGATCGGGGACAGAATCAGCCCCAGCATTTT. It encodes CASSQDRGQNQPQHF.

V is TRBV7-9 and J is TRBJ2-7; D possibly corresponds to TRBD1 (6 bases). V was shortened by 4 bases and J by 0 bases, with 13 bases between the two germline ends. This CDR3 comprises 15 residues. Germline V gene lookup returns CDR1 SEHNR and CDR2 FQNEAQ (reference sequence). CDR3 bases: TGTGCCAGCAGCTCCTCCGGGACATTCTCCTACGAGCAGTACTTC. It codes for CASSSSGTFSYEQYF.

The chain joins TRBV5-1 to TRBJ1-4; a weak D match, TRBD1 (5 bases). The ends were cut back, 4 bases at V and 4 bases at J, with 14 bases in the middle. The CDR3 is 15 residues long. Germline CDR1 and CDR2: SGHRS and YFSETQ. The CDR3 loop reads CASSDPQGNNEKLFF. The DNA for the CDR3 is TGCGCCAGCAGCGATCCCCAGGGAAATAATGAAAAACTGTTTTTT.

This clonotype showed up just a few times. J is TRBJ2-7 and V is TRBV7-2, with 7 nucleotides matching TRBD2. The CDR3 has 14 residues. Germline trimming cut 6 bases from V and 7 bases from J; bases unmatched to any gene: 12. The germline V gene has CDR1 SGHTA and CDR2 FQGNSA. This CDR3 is CASRPGTKVEEQYF. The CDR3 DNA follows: TGTGCCAGCAGGCCCGGGACTAAAGTAGAAGAGCAGTACTTC.

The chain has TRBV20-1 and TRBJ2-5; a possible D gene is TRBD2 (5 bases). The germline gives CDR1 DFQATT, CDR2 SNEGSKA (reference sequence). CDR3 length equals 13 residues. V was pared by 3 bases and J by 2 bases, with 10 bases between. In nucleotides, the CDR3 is TGCAGTGCTAGTACTAGTGCGCAAGAGACCCAGTACTTC. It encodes CSASTSAQETQYF.

The CDR3 DNA sequence: TGTGCCAGCAGCTCCGGGCCCAGGGAGTACTTC. Translated: CASSSGPREYF. This chain connects TRBV11-2 to TRBJ2-5; weak D call: TRBD1 (5 bases). This CDR3 comprises 11 residues. Per the germline V gene, CDR1 is SGHAT and CDR2 is FQNNGV. V was pared by 4 bases and J by 12 bases, with 12 bases between. Using reference TRBV11-2 and TRBJ2-5 for the parts outside the CDR3, the full variable domain is EAGVAQSPRYKIIEKRQSVAFWCNPISGHATLYWYQQILGQGPKLLIQFQNNGVVDDSQLPKDRFSAERLKGVDSTLKIQPAKLEDSAVYLCASSSGPREYFGPGTRLLVL.

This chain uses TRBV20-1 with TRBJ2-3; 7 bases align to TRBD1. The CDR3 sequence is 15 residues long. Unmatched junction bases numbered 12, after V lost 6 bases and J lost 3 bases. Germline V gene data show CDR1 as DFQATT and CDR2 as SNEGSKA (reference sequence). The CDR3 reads CSARSAGGQTDTQYF. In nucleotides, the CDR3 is TGCAGTGCGAGAAGTGCAGGGGGTCAAACAGATACGCAGTATTTT.

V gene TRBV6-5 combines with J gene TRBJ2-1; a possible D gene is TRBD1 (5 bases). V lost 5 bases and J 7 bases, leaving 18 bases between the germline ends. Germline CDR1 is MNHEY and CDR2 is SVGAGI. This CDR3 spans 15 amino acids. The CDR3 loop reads CASSPLWTTGNEQFF. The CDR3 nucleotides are TGTGCCAGCAGTCCCCTATGGACAACCGGGAATGAGCAGTTCTTC.

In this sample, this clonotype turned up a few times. The CDR3 sequence: CASSYQTGPYGYTF. The CDR3 region has the DNA TGTGCCAGCAGTTACCAGACAGGGCCCTATGGCTACACCTTC. The gene calls are TRBV6-5 and TRBJ1-2; TRBD1 agrees at 7 bases. After removal of 2 bases from V and 4 bases from J, the junction contained 4 bases not matched to a gene. The CDR3 is 14 amino acids. The germline gives CDR1 MNHEY, CDR2 SVGAGI.

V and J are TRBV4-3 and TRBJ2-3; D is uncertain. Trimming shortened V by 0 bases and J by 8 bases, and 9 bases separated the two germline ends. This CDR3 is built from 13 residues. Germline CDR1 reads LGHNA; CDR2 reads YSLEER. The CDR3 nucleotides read TGCGCCAGCAGCCAAGAGTCACTGGGTACGCAGTATTTT. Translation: CASSQESLGTQYF.

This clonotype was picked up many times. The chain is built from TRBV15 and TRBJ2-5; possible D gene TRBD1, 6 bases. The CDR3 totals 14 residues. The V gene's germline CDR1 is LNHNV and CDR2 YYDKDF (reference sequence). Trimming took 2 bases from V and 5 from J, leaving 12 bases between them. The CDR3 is CATSRQTGFETQYF. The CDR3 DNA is TGTGCCACCAGCAGACAGACAGGATTCGAGACCCAGTACTTC.

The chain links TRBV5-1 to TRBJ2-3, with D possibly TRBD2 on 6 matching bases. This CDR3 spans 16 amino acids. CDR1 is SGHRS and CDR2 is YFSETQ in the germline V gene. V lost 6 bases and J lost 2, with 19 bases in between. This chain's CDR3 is CASTLGGTTDTDTQYF. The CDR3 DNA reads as TGCGCCAGCACACTGGGGGGAACAACGGACACAGATACGCAGTATTTT.

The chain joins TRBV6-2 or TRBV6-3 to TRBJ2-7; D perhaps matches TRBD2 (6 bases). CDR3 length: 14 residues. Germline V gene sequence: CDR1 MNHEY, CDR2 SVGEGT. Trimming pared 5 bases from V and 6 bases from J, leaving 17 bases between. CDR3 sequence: CASSIKWRGGEQYF. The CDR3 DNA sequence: TGTGCCAGCAGTATAAAATGGCGGGGCGGCGAGCAGTACTTC.

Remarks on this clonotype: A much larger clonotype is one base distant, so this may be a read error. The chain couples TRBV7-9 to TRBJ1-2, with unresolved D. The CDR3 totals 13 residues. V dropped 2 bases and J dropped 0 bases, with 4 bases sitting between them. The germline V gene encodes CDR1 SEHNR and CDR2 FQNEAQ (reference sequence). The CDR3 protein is CASSLNTNYGYTF. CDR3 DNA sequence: TGTGCCAGCAGCTTAAACACTAACTATGGCTACACCTTC.

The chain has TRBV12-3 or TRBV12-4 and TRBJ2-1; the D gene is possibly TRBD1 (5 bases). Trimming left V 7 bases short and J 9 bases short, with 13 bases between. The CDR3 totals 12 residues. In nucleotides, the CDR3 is TGTGCCAGCACCGCAGGGTTGGGTGAGCAGTTCTTC. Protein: CASTAGLGEQFF.

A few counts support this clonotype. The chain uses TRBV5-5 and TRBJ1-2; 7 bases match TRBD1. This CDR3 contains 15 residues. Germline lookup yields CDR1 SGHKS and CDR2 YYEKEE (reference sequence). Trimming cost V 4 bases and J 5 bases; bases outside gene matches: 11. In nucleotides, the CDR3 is TGTGCCAGCAGCGCTGAGGACAGGTTGGGGTATGGCTACACCTTC. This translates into CASSAEDRLGYGYTF.

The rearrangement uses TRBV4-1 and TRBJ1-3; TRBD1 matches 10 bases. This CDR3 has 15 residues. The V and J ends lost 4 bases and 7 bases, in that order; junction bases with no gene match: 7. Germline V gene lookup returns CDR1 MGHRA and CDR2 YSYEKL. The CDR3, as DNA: TGCGCCAGCAGCCGAAAACCGGGACAGGGGAACACCATATATTTT. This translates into CASSRKPGQGNTIYF.

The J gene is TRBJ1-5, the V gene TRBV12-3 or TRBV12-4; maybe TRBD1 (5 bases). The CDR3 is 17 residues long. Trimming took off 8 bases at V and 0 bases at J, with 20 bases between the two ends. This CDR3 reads CASGPRGGADSNQPQHF. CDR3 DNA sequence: TGTGCCAGCGGTCCTAGGGGCGGGGCCGATAGCAATCAGCCCCAGCATTTT.

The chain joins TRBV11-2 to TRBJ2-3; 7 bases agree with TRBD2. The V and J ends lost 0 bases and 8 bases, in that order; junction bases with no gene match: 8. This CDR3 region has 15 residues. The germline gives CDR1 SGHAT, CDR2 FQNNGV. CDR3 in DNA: TGTGCCAGCAGCTTAGATGGCCCCGGGGGGACTACGCAGTATTTT. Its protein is CASSLDGPGGTTQYF.